The 8 T cell receptor beta chains below were found in one sample sequenced in a study of control samples from healthy donors and cancer patients. Assay used: immunoSEQ multiplex PCR; TCRdb lists only in-frame clones, some missing. Among approximately 110,000 clones listed, under 90% were seen once. The sequencing sample was made of blood. All receptors derive from a woman in her forties or fifties in good health.

CDR3 coding DNA: TGTGCCAGCAGCCCGGGGCAGGGACCCTACGAGCAGTACTTC. This sequence encodes CASSPGQGPYEQYF. The V call is TRBV3-1 (or the pseudogene TRBV3-2), the J call TRBJ2-7; D is tentatively TRBD1 or TRBD2 (5 bases each). With 4 bases removed from V and 2 bases from J, the gap between germline ends came to 12 bases. The CDR3 sequence is 14 residues long. Germline-derived CDR1 and CDR2 are LGHDT and YNNKEL (reference sequence).

The rearrangement joins TRBV3-1 (or the pseudogene TRBV3-2) to TRBJ1-3; 8 bases map to TRBD1. This CDR3 is built from 18 residues. The ends lost 0 bases at V and 1 base at J; junction bases unmatched: 8. Germline CDR1 is LGHDT and CDR2 is YNNKEL (reference sequence). This CDR3 reads CASSQDYPGGASGNTIYF. CDR3 nucleotides: TGTGCCAGCAGCCAAGATTACCCAGGGGGCGCATCTGGAAACACCATATATTTT.

The J gene is TRBJ2-7, the V gene TRBV4-3; 7 nucleotides agree with TRBD2. The CDR3 contains 15 residues. Germline CDR1 reads LGHNA; CDR2 reads YSLEER. Unmatched junction bases numbered 9, after V lost 4 bases and J lost 3 bases. Here the CDR3 reads CASSLSLGGFYEQYF. Written as DNA, the CDR3 is TGCGCCAGCAGCCTCAGCTTGGGGGGGTTCTACGAGCAGTACTTC.

This clone was counted once. The V gene is TRBV10-3, the J gene TRBJ2-7, with no clear D. The CDR3 totals 14 residues. The V gene's germline CDR1 is ENHRY and CDR2 SYGVKD. The V end lost 6 bases, the J end lost 0 bases, and 12 bases lay between the germline ends. The CDR3 reads CAISSTRSSYEQYF. CDR3 nucleotide sequence: TGTGCCATCAGCTCAACGAGAAGCTCCTACGAGCAGTACTTC.

This chain uses TRBV6-5 with TRBJ2-7; 7 bases match TRBD1. The CDR3 totals 15 residues. The V gene's germline CDR1 is MNHEY and CDR2 SVGAGI. Trimming cost V 5 bases and J 0 bases; bases outside gene matches: 7. The CDR3 DNA reads TGTGCCAGCAGTCCCGACAGGGCCATCTCCTACGAGCAGTACTTC. Its protein is CASSPDRAISYEQYF.

The rearrangement links TRBV5-6 to TRBJ2-3; perhaps TRBD2 as D (7 bases). The germline V gene encodes CDR1 SGHDT and CDR2 YYEEEE. The CDR3 loop spans 16 amino acids. V shed 3 bases and J shed 1 base, with 15 bases lying between them. CDR3 nucleotides: TGTGCCAGCAGCTCTTTCACAGGGAGGGGCACAGATACGCAGTATTTT. Translation gives CASSSFTGRGTDTQYF.

This chain uses TRBV29-1 with TRBJ1-2; the D is unclear. V was shortened by 3 bases and J by 0 bases, with 11 bases between the two germline ends. Germline values: CDR1 SQVTM, CDR2 ANQGSEA. This CDR3 contains 14 residues. The CDR3 is CSVDRRNTNYGYTF. The CDR3 DNA reads as TGCAGCGTTGATAGGCGGAATACTAACTATGGCTACACCTTC.

The rearrangement uses TRBV18 and TRBJ2-2; no clear D gene. This CDR3 has 15 residues. Trimming cost V 2 bases and J 0 bases, with 7 bases left between them. Germline-derived CDR1 and CDR2 are KGHSH and LQKENI. CDR3 in amino acids: CASSPGNTNTGELFF. The DNA for the CDR3 is TGTGCCAGCTCACCAGGGAACACGAACACCGGGGAGCTGTTTTTT.